Each of the 32 T cell receptor beta chains below was sequenced from the same sample in a study of T cells in Graves' hyperthyroidism and ophthalmopathy. RNA transcripts gave rise to amplified TCR beta CDR3 regions. HTBI primers were used for first-round RT-PCR of the TCR CDR3. TCRdb called the multiplex PCR reads again in MiXCR, with one record for every CDR3 protein. This table has fewer than 350,000 distinct CDR3 sequences, about an eighth appearing once. Material for sequencing was blood. The receptors shown here come from a woman under 40 with Graves' hyperthyroidism that later progressed to Graves' ophthalmopathy.

The chain has TRBV19 and TRBJ2-3, with a tentative D call TRBD2 (5 bases). Germline V gene data show CDR1 as LNHDA and CDR2 as SQIVND (reference sequence). Trimming removed 3 bases from V and 0 bases from J, with 10 bases in between. The CDR3 is 15 amino acids. CDR3 DNA sequence: TGTGCCAGTAGTATCGCGGGTACTAGCACAGATACGCAGTATTTT. Translation gives CASSIAGTSTDTQYF.

This clonotype appeared many times. This chain joins TRBV24-1 and TRBJ1-2, with a tentative D call TRBD1 (5 bases). This CDR3 is 13 amino acids long. V dropped 4 bases and J dropped 4 bases, with 9 bases sitting between them. Germline CDR1 KGHDR, CDR2 SFDVKD. The CDR3 loop is CATSEGDSYGYTF. Here the CDR3 DNA reads TGTGCCACCAGTGAGGGGGATAGCTATGGCTACACCTTC.

V gene TRBV19 combines with J gene TRBJ2-1; 13 nucleotides match TRBD2. V shed 5 bases and J 8 bases; nucleotides not matched to a gene: 6. Germline V gene sequence: CDR1 LNHDA, CDR2 SQIVND (reference sequence). The CDR3 runs to 15 residues. The CDR3 DNA is TGTGCCAGTAGTCACACTAGCGGGAGGGCCTATGAGCAGTTCTTC. It codes for CASSHTSGRAYEQFF.

Ten or more counts support this clonotype. V and J are TRBV3-1 and TRBJ1-2, with a possible D match to TRBD1 (6 bases). V lost 1 base and J 8 bases, leaving 14 bases between the germline ends. CDR1 is LGHDT, CDR2 YNNKEL, per germline (reference sequence). This CDR3 is 14 amino acids long. The CDR3 bases are TGTGCCAGCAGCCAAGGAGGCAGGGGTCGAGGCTACACCTTC. It encodes CASSQGGRGRGYTF.

This clonotype has at least ten counts. The V call is TRBV29-1, the J call TRBJ1-2; the match to TRBD1 covers 8 bases. CDR3 length: 13 amino acids. Germline V gene sequence: CDR1 SQVTM, CDR2 ANQGSEA. V trimming: 7 bases; J trimming: 5 bases; junction bases outside the gene matches: 9. In nucleotides, the CDR3 is TGCAGCGCCCGGCCCGGGACAGGTTATGGCTACACCTTC. Translating it yields CSARPGTGYGYTF.

This clonotype was seen only a few times. The chain is built from TRBV5-4 and TRBJ1-1, with 11 bases lining up with TRBD1. Germline CDR1 is SGHNT and CDR2 is YYREEE (reference sequence). The CDR3 runs to 16 residues. The V gene end was trimmed by 6 bases and the J gene end by 6 bases; junction bases not matched to a gene: 13. The CDR3 sequence: CASTPLGDRGVPEAFF. The CDR3 coding sequence is TGTGCCAGCACCCCTTTGGGGGACAGGGGGGTTCCTGAAGCTTTCTTT.

This clonotype was seen many times. The V call is TRBV30, the J call TRBJ1-1; 7 bases are shared with TRBD1. CDR3 length: 15 amino acids. Per germline, CDR1 GTSNPN and CDR2 SVGIG (reference sequence). The ends lost 2 bases at V and 5 bases at J; junction bases unmatched: 11. The CDR3 sequence is CAWSRKRGQGTEAFF. Here the CDR3 DNA reads TGTGCCTGGAGTAGAAAGAGGGGGCAAGGAACTGAAGCTTTCTTT. Combining the CDR3 with reference TRBV30 and TRBJ1-1 gives the whole variable domain SQTIHQWPATLVQPVGSPLSLECTVEGTSNPNLYWYRQAAGRGLQLLFYSVGIGQISSEVPQNLSASRPQDRQFILSSKKLLLSDSGFYLCAWSRKRGQGTEAFFGQGTRLTVV.

A few counts support this clonotype. The chain uses TRBV12-3 or TRBV12-4 and TRBJ2-3; TRBD2 matches at 16 bases. The ends lost 6 bases at V and 5 bases at J; junction bases unmatched: 8. The CDR3 runs 17 residues. The chain's CDR3 is CASRPGLAGGPGDTQYF. For the CDR3, the DNA is TGTGCCAGCAGACCGGGACTAGCGGGAGGGCCGGGAGATACGCAGTATTTT.

A remark on this clonotype: A much larger clone is a single base away; this may be a read error. The rearrangement links TRBV28 to TRBJ2-1; the match to TRBD2 covers 10 bases. Germline-derived CDR1 and CDR2 are MDHEN and SYDVKM. V gave up 5 bases and J gave up 6 bases; unmatched junction bases: 7. The CDR3 is 15 amino acids. The CDR3 protein is CASSTSGIGTNEQFF. Here the CDR3 DNA reads TGTGCCAGCAGTACTAGCGGGATTGGAACCAATGAGCAGTTCTTC.

This clonotype was recorded many times. V and J are TRBV7-2 and TRBJ2-3, with D maybe TRBD2 (6 bases). The V gene's germline CDR1 is SGHTA and CDR2 FQGNSA. The V end lost 6 bases, the J end lost 5 bases, and 18 bases lay between the germline ends. The CDR3 has 15 amino acids. For the CDR3, the DNA is TGTGCCAGCAGTAAAAGGGACTCCTGGGGAGATACGCAGTATTTT. Amino acid sequence: CASSKRDSWGDTQYF.

This clonotype was detected only a few times. This chain connects TRBV7-2 to TRBJ2-3; 11 bases agree with TRBD2. CDR1 and CDR2 from the germline V gene are SGHTA and FQGNSA. V lost 1 base to trimming and J lost 0 bases; unmatched junction nucleotides: 9. This CDR3 has 19 amino acids. In DNA, the CDR3 is TGTGCCAGCAGCTTAGTCGTTGGCAGACTAGCGGGGAGCACAGATACGCAGTATTTT. The encoded protein is CASSLVVGRLAGSTDTQYF.

Ten or more counts support this clonotype. The chain joins TRBV28 to TRBJ2-3, with D possibly matching TRBD1 (6 bases). CDR1 is MDHEN and CDR2 is SYDVKM in the germline V gene. The CDR3 is 12 residues long. V was clipped by 8 bases and J by 0 bases, with 6 bases between them. The CDR3 loop is CASQGSTDTQYF. The CDR3 coding sequence is TGTGCCAGCCAGGGGAGCACAGATACGCAGTATTTT.

This clonotype was observed at least ten times. The J gene is TRBJ2-7, the V gene TRBV7-2; either TRBD1 or TRBD2 may fit D (5 bases each). CDR1 is SGHTA, CDR2 FQGNSA, per germline. The CDR3 has 14 residues. The V end lost 2 bases, the J end lost 6 bases, and 14 bases lay between the germline ends. In nucleotides, the CDR3 is TGTGCCAGCAGCTTATTCGGGGCGGGCTCCGAGCAGTACTTC. It translates to CASSLFGAGSEQYF.

This clonotype was detected many times. The CDR3 DNA is TGCGCCAGCAGCCGGGACGGAAGGGACACTGAAGCTTTCTTT. As protein: CASSRDGRDTEAFF. The chain joins TRBV4-3 to TRBJ1-1, with a weak D call TRBD1 (5 bases). Germline V gene sequence: CDR1 LGHNA, CDR2 YSLEER. V lost 4 bases and J 3 bases, leaving 12 bases between the germline ends. The CDR3 extends over 14 amino acids.

This clonotype was seen ten or more times. The chain joins TRBV9 to TRBJ2-1; D remains ambiguous. The CDR3 spans 11 residues. Trimming removed 0 bases from V and 9 bases from J, with 4 bases in between. Germline CDR1 and CDR2: SGDLS and YYNGEE. CDR3 nucleotide sequence: TGTGCCAGCAGCGTAGACAGTGAGCAGTTCTTC. It yields the protein CASSVDSEQFF.

The chain combines TRBV25-1 with TRBJ2-2; D gene unclear. Germline V CDR1 and CDR2: MGHDK, SYGVNS. V lost 5 bases to trimming and J lost 1 base, with 8 bases between them. The CDR3 spans 14 residues. Here the CDR3 reads CASSTEMNTGELFF. CDR3 in DNA: TGTGCCAGCAGTACAGAGATGAACACCGGGGAGCTGTTTTTT.

This clonotype was counted only a few times. A junction end diverges from the germline sequence, so it may reflect a read error. The chain has TRBV7-3 and TRBJ2-1; D possibly corresponds to TRBD1 (6 bases). In germline, CDR1 is SGHTA, CDR2 FQGTGA. The CDR3 extends over 15 amino acids. CDR3 in DNA: TGTGCCAGCAGCCGGGACACCAGCTCCTACAATGAGCAGCTCTTC. It translates to CASSRDTSSYNEQLF.

This clonotype was seen many times. The CDR3, as DNA: TGTGCCACCAGTGATTCGGGGAACACCGGGGAGCTGTTTTTT. Translation gives CATSDSGNTGELFF. V is TRBV24-1 and J is TRBJ2-2, with D hard to call. Germline V gene data show CDR1 as KGHDR and CDR2 as SFDVKD. Trimming stripped 2 bases from V and 1 base from J, with 4 bases between. The CDR3 contains 14 residues.

As regards this clonotype: One junction end does not reproduce the germline sequence, and a read error may be involved. The chain carries TRBV10-3 and TRBJ2-5; TRBD2 matches 8 bases. The germline gives CDR1 ENHRY, CDR2 SYGVKD. CDR3 size: 14 residues. In DNA form, the CDR3 reads TGTGCCACCAGTGTAGCGGGAAGTGAAGAGACCCAGTACTTC. The encoded protein is CATSVAGSEETQYF.

The J gene is TRBJ1-1, the V gene TRBV5-4; no clear D gene. The germline CDR1 and CDR2 sequences are SGHNT and YYREEE (reference sequence). This CDR3 is 14 amino acids long. The V gene lost 4 bases and the J gene lost 1 base, with 11 bases spanning the gap. CDR3 residues: CASSPTVENTEAFF. Written as DNA, the CDR3 is TGTGCCAGCAGCCCTACGGTCGAGAACACTGAAGCTTTCTTT.

In this sample, this clonotype turned up many times. The chain carries TRBV24-1 and TRBJ2-7; TRBD1 agrees at 7 bases. The length of the CDR3 is 15 residues. Trimming removed 3 bases from V and 2 bases from J; junction bases left unmatched: 6. Germline loops: CDR1 KGHDR, CDR2 SFDVKD. The CDR3 region is CATSDATGDPYEQYF. The CDR3 DNA is TGTGCCACCAGTGATGCAACAGGGGACCCCTACGAGCAGTACTTC.

There are many counts of this clonotype. The chain recombines TRBV7-2 with TRBJ1-5; no firm D call. Germline values: CDR1 SGHTA, CDR2 FQGNSA. The CDR3 covers 14 residues. The V and J ends lost 3 bases and 0 bases respectively, with 6 bases between them. CDR3 amino acids: CASSFAYSNQPQHF. CDR3 in DNA: TGTGCCAGCAGCTTTGCCTATAGCAATCAGCCCCAGCATTTT.

In its sample, this clonotype was seen many times. The chain uses TRBV7-9 and TRBJ2-2, with D unresolved. Germline lookup yields CDR1 SEHNR and CDR2 FQNEAQ (reference sequence). Trimming took 6 bases from V and 1 from J, leaving 12 bases between them. This CDR3 spans 15 amino acids. The CDR3, as DNA: TGTGCCAGCAGTCCTTTGGTTCTGAACACCGGGGAGCTGTTTTTT. It translates to CASSPLVLNTGELFF.

This clonotype showed up many times. The gene calls are TRBV28 and TRBJ2-7, with D maybe TRBD2 (6 bases). CDR3 size: 14 residues. V dropped 3 bases and J dropped 2 bases, with 11 bases sitting between them. Germline V CDR1 and CDR2: MDHEN, SYDVKM. The CDR3 DNA reads TGTGCCAGCAGTTTCGGGGACTCCCCCTACGAGCAGTACTTC. This translates into CASSFGDSPYEQYF.

This clonotype came up a few times. The V and J genes are TRBV10-3 and TRBJ1-4; D possibly corresponds to TRBD1 (5 bases). The V end lost 4 bases, the J end lost 0 bases, and 9 bases lay between the germline ends. Germline V gene data show CDR1 as ENHRY and CDR2 as SYGVKD. This CDR3 has 15 residues. The CDR3 region is CAISGGGATNEKLFF. The CDR3 coding sequence is TGTGCCATCAGTGGGGGGGGAGCAACTAATGAAAAACTGTTTTTT.

This clonotype was recorded at least ten times. The chain couples TRBV29-1 to TRBJ2-1; D is perhaps TRBD2 (5 bases). CDR3 length: 13 residues. CDR1 SQVTM and CDR2 ANQGSEA come from the germline V gene. Trimming left V 5 bases short and J 7 bases short, with 15 bases between. Here the CDR3 DNA reads TGCAGCGTTAGGACGGGGAAGAGGAATGAGCAGTTCTTC. Translating it yields CSVRTGKRNEQFF.

The chain is built from TRBV4-1 and TRBJ1-5; the D is unclear. This CDR3 spans 14 amino acids. The V end lost 3 bases, the J end lost 0 bases, and 6 bases lay between the germline ends. Looked up from germline, CDR1 is MGHRA and CDR2 is YSYEKL. The DNA for the CDR3 is TGCGCCAGCAGCCAGGAGTATAGCAATCAGCCCCAGCATTTT. Translation: CASSQEYSNQPQHF.

This clonotype was counted many times. The chain couples TRBV27 to TRBJ2-7; D is possibly TRBD1 (6 bases). V was cut by 6 bases and J by 3 bases, with 21 bases left in between. The germline CDR1 and CDR2 sequences are MNHEY and SMNVEV (reference sequence). CDR3 length equals 16 residues. CDR3 coding DNA: TGTGCCAGCAGCCACAGTGGGGGCGCGTACCTCTACGAGCAGTACTTC. This gives the protein CASSHSGGAYLYEQYF.

This clonotype occurred many times. This chain connects TRBV7-2 to TRBJ2-5; D unclear. V gave up 5 bases and J gave up 1 base, with 8 bases separating them. CDR1 and CDR2 (germline): SGHTA, FQGNSA. The CDR3 spans 13 residues. The DNA for the CDR3 is TGTGCCAGCAGCGTGACATTCCAAGAGACCCAGTACTTC. Protein sequence: CASSVTFQETQYF.

Turning to this clonotype: Given a much more abundant clone one base away, this may be a read error. V is TRBV6-1 and J is TRBJ2-3; no firm D call. The CDR3 extends over 12 amino acids. The germline V gene encodes CDR1 MNHNS and CDR2 SASEGT. The CDR3 nucleotides are TGTGCCAGCAGTGAGCCCGCAGATATGCAGTATTTT. Its translation: CASSEPADMQYF.

This clonotype was detected a few times. The gene calls are TRBV11-2 and TRBJ1-6, with 10 bases identical to TRBD1. V lost 6 bases and J lost 10; bases outside the gene matches: 6. CDR1 is SGHAT, CDR2 FQNNGV, per germline. The CDR3 contains 14 residues. The DNA for the CDR3 is TGTGCCAGCAGGGGGACAGGGGATCGATCACCCCTCCACTTT. Its translation: CASRGTGDRSPLHF.

This clonotype occurred a few times. CDR3 in DNA: TGTGCCAGCCGAATAAACTTGCTAGCGGGAGGCCCTAGCACAGATACGCAGTATTTT. Residues: CASRINLLAGGPSTDTQYF. This chain connects TRBV28 to TRBJ2-3; 11 nucleotides agree with TRBD2. The length of the CDR3 is 19 residues. Germline CDR1 reads MDHEN; CDR2 reads SYDVKM. Unmatched junction bases numbered 16, after V lost 8 bases and J lost 0 bases.